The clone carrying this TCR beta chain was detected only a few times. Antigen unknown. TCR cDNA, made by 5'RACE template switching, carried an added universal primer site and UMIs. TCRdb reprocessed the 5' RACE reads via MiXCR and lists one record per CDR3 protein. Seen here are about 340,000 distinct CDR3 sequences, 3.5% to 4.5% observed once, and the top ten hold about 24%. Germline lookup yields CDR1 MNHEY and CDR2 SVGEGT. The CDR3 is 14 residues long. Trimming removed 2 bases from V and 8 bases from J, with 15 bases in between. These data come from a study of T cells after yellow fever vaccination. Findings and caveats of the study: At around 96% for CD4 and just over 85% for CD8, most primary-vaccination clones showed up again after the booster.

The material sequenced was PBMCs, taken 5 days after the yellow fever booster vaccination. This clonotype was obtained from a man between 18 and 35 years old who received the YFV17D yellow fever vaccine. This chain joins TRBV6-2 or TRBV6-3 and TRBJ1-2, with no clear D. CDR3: CASSYGDIPSGYTF. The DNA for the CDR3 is TGTGCCAGCAGTTACGGAGACATCCCGAGCGGCTACACCTTC.